Listed below are T cell receptor beta chains from one sample, sequenced in a study of identical twins. One entry per CDR3 protein results from TCRdb running MiXCR on the 5' RACE reads. The repertoire has 420,000 or so distinct CDR3 sequences, roughly 20% of them found once; the top ten carry more than 10%. The sequenced sample consisted of naive T cells sorted from blood. The source is a man aged 45 to 65 in good health. CDR3s include the opening cysteine and the closing phenylalanine or tryptophan. Each record gives: V gene, J gene, CDR3 protein.

TRBV20-1,TRBJ2-3,CSASAGIGRTDTQYF
TRBV12-3/TRBV12-4,TRBJ1-1,CASSLRGLRSTEAFF
TRBV6-1,TRBJ2-6,CASSESVGYSSLSGANVLTF
TRBV5-1,TRBJ1-2,CASSLPDRGYGYTF
TRBV10-3,TRBJ1-5,CAISDREVQPQHF
TRBV20-1,TRBJ1-2,CSASRQPGWGYTF
TRBV7-8,TRBJ2-1,CASSYGLDASYNEQFF
TRBV25-1,TRBJ2-7,CASSAGTFMHEQYF
TRBV5-1,TRBJ2-1,CASSPTGFSNEQFF
TRBV27,TRBJ2-7,CASSPGTTLWNSEQYF
TRBV25-1,TRBJ2-2,CASRQTSVDTGELFF
TRBV15,TRBJ1-3,CATSREGAPEGGNTIYF
TRBV11-2,TRBJ2-7,CASSDGLAGYEQYF
TRBV29-1,TRBJ1-1,CSVAGRLNTEAFF
TRBV4-3,TRBJ2-7,CASSQDLVREIEQYF
TRBV5-5,TRBJ2-4,CASSLSIGLPFQNIQYF
TRBV6-5,TRBJ1-6,CASSPSDSRGGNSPLHF